A selection of T cell receptor beta chains follows, all from one sample in a study of cytomegalovirus exposure and HLA in healthy donors. Only in-frame clones appear in the TCRdb table, and some are missing; sequencing was by immunoSEQ multiplex PCR. The sample contains about 360,000 clones, 70% to 90% of which appear only once. Sequences were obtained from PBMCs. The origin of the receptors is a woman between 18 and 30 years old in good health and CMV-seronegative. The CDR3 runs from the conserved cysteine through the conserved F or W. A D gene is named only where the DNA matches it firmly. The listing skips clone size in some rows; elsewhere it reads once, few, many or a size class.

>-|TRBV13|-|TRBJ1-2
CASSLGRRVDGYTF
TGTGCCAGCAGCTTAGGCCGCCGGGTGGATGGCTACACCTTC
>TRBD1|TRBV28|-|TRBJ2-7
CASSFPLYGTGSYEQYF
TGTGCCAGCAGTTTCCCCCTCTACGGGACAGGGTCCTACGAGCAGTACTTC
>-|TRBV2|-|TRBJ2-1
CASKAGSLDGEQFF
TGTGCCAGCAAAGCAGGGTCCTTGGACGGGGAGCAGTTCTTC
>TRBD1|TRBV6-1|-|TRBJ1-5
CATSRDRVNQPQHF
TGTGCCACCTCCCGGGACAGGGTGAACCAGCCCCAGCATTTT
>TRBD2|TRBV5-6|-|TRBJ2-2
CASSSGLAGFTGELFF
TGTGCCAGCAGCTCGGGACTAGCGGGCTTCACCGGGGAGCTGTTTTTT
>TRBD1|TRBV6-5|-|TRBJ2-2
CASSTDRAGELFF
TGTGCCAGCAGTACAGACAGGGCCGGGGAGCTGTTTTTT
>-|TRBV27|-|TRBJ2-5
CASSYGTGQETQYF
TGTGCCAGCAGTTATGGGACTGGCCAAGAGACCCAGTACTTC
>-|TRBV27|once|TRBJ1-2
CASSGFGGGYTF
TGTGCCAGCAGTGGGTTCGGGGGGGGCTACACCTTC
>-|TRBV15|-|TRBJ1-3
CATSRDNRRGNTIYF
TGTGCCACCAGCAGAGATAACAGGCGTGGAAACACCATATATTTT
>-|TRBV4-1|-|TRBJ1-2
CASSQDGIRVRARNYGYTF
TGCGCCAGCAGCCAAGATGGTATTCGTGTGAGGGCTCGTAACTATGGCTACACCTTC
>-|TRBV28|few|TRBJ1-4
CASSFVAGMNEKLFF
TGTGCCAGCAGTTTCGTGGCAGGGATGAATGAAAAACTGTTTTTT
>-|TRBV27|-|TRBJ2-3
CASSLLAVSTDTQYF
TGTGCCAGCAGTTTACTGGCGGTTAGCACAGATACGCAGTATTTT
>TRBD1|TRBV9|few|TRBJ2-7
CASSGTGISEQYF
TGTGCCAGCAGCGGGACAGGGATAAGCGAGCAGTACTTC